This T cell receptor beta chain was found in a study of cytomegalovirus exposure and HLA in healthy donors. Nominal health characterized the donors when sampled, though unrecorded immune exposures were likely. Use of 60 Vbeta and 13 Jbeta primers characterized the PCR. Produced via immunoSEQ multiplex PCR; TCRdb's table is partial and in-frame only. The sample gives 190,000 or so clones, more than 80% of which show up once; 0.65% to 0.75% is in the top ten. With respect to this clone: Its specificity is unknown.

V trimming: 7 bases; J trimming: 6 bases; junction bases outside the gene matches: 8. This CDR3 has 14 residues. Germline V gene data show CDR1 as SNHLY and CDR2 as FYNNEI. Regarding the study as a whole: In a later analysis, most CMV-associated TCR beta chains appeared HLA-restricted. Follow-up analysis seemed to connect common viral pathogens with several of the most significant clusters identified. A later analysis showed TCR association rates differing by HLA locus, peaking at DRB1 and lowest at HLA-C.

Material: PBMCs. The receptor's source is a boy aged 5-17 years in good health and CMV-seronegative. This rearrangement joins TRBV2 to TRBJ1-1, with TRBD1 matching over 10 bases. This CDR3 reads CASTRRQGAAEAFF. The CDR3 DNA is TGTGCCAGCACCAGAAGACAGGGGGCAGCTGAAGCTTTCTTT.